Reported below is one T cell receptor (beta chain). This entry belongs to a study of blood T cell repertoires in COVID-19. For the study at large: The study drew acute and convalescent COVID-19 samples from the United States, Italy and Spain. The analysed material was cDNA or gDNA that came from T cells, B-cell-depleted T cells, or PBMCs.

Germline assignment: CDR1 SGHRS and CDR2 YFSETQ. This CDR3 is 13 amino acids long. Trimming at V came to 7 bases and at J to 2 bases, leaving 2 bases not matched to a gene. Original analysis: Researchers report that nucleated cell counts were estimated from reference gene primer amplification. The assay was immunoSEQ multiplex PCR, and TCRdb's table has in-frame clones only and misses some. D and trimming were read from the DNA, whereas the V and J calls and clone size are those reported in that table. Of a few hundred thousand clones listed, around 80% were seen once; the top ten hold under 8.5%. V is TRBV5-1 and J is TRBJ1-3; TRBD1 matches at 8 bases. Sample: peripheral blood. The clonotype comes from a woman between 65 and 79 years old with acute or convalescent COVID-19. The CDR3: CASGQGAGNTIYF. The CDR3 region has the DNA TGCGCCAGCGGACAGGGAGCTGGAAACACCATATATTTT.